This TCR beta chain was documented in a study of cytotoxic CD8 clonotypes in ibrutinib-treated CLL (dated by TCRdb to the early 2020s). As for the study more broadly: The cohort included roughly 15 treatment-naive and about a dozen relapsed/refractory patients; around 18 were IGHV unmutated. Responses were partial in some 24 patients and complete in 2; after median approximately 69 months follow-up, around 15 stayed in remission and approximately 12 progressed. The response samples were drawn at a median of around eleven months into treatment, with a range of about 6 to 40 months. On average, each sample had 255,043 productive templates and about 89,000 productive rearrangements. Longitudinal samples were obtainable from about 30% of the roughly 90 participants in the trial. Cryopreserved peripheral blood mononuclear cells were obtained before treatment, at response, and at either sustained remission or disease progression. Patients were still on ibrutinib when every remission and progressive disease sample was collected.

CDR1 and CDR2, looked up from the germline V gene, are LGHNA and YNFKEQ. The junction shows trimming of 0 bases on V and 6 bases on J, plus 14 bases between the germline ends. The cysteine opens and the phenylalanine closes a CDR3 of 15 amino acids. Just CDR3 DNA is preserved here, 45 bases in frame from base 1. Results and caveats for the whole study, not just this receptor: Baseline clonality was found to be higher than that of age-matched healthy donors and was strongly correlated with circulating CD8+ T-cell counts. Sampling times were not matched between sustained-remission and progressing patients, and lymph node repertoires were not studied. Clonality increased at ibrutinib response, stayed stable in sustained remission, and fell back toward baseline at progression. Public clonotypes were found to be uncommon and were observed to contract or remain stable during treatment; the increase in clonality was shown to reflect expansion of private clonotypes at ibrutinib response.

The time point label, as the study defines it: 20 to 25 months on ibrutinib. Approximately 2 micrograms of genomic DNA were extracted from cryopreserved PBMCs for TCR beta library preparation. Longitudinal blood samples from CLL patients on ibrutinib monotherapy were analyzed using high-throughput TCR beta sequencing. The patients took part in an open-label, single-center phase 2 trial of ibrutinib monotherapy. A remark on this clone: Its antigen is still unknown. Base qualities are not at hand, and no much larger clone is one base apart.

A MiSeq instrument was used for deep resolution sequencing, which targeted depths ranging from 1 in 1 million up to 1 in 200,000 T cells, with coverage averaging 10x for each clonotype. The immunoSEQ hsTCRB Kit was used to generate TCR beta libraries. Per the authors' processing: The data were analyzed with ImmunoSEQ Analyzer and ImmunoSEQ Data Assistant, and V, D and J gene assignments followed IMGT definitions. Clonality, which ranges from 0 to 1, was calculated as one minus the normalized Shannon entropy of productive rearrangement frequencies. Only overrepresented clonotypes making up at least 0.05% of the repertoire of each patient were included in the public clonotype analysis. Thirteen repertoires from age-matched healthy donors, obtained from immuneACCESS, served as clonality controls. This is the immuneACCESS table as TCRdb keeps it, with only in-frame sequences that have V and J called. A part of the clones is gone; compared with another copy, unresolved V genes explain less than half, and the rest is unexplained. The V and J calls and clone size were taken over from that table, and D and trimming were inferred from the DNA. Across this sample there are approximately 97,000 clones, with roughly 80% seen only once. The ten largest clonotypes hold about 22% of the sample.

In this chain, TRBV4-2 is recombined with TRBJ1-2, with TRBD1 as a weak D call on 5 bases. Material: PBMCs, obtained after 24 months of ibrutinib treatment. The receptor was isolated from a human donor with chronic lymphocytic leukemia. The CDR3: CASSQEAQRGDGYTF. The nucleotide sequence is TGTGCCAGCAGCCAAGAGGCCCAGCGGGGGGATGGCTACACCTTC.